A single sample gave rise to the 26 T cell receptor beta chains below, sequenced in a study of T cells in Graves' hyperthyroidism and ophthalmopathy. Template material for amplifying TCR beta CDR3 regions consisted of RNA transcripts. HTBI primers were employed in a first-round RT-PCR of the TCR CDR3. TCRdb ran MiXCR on the multiplex PCR reads and lists one entry per CDR3 protein. The sample comprises some 270,000 distinct CDR3 sequences, about an eighth of which are singletons, and almost 8% rests with the top ten. Sequencing input: blood. The receptors were gathered from a woman aged 30 to 39 with Graves' hyperthyroidism that later progressed to Graves' ophthalmopathy.

This clonotype was counted ten times or more. The rearrangement uses TRBV6-2 or TRBV6-3 and TRBJ2-2, with D tentatively TRBD1 (5 bases). Trimming removed 8 bases from V and 10 bases from J, with 20 bases in between. Germline CDR1 and CDR2: MNHEY and SVGEGT. This CDR3 has 14 amino acids. As DNA, the CDR3 is TGTGCCAGCGGACCTGTGGGGCCGTGGAAGGAGCTGTTTTTT. Amino acid sequence: CASGPVGPWKELFF.

This clonotype was observed a few times. J is TRBJ2-2 and V is TRBV12-5; 8 positions agree with TRBD1. The CDR3 totals 15 residues. V was pared by 6 bases and J by 7 bases, with 10 bases of the junction left unmatched. CDR1 and CDR2 (germline): LGHNT, FRNRAP. The CDR3: CASGLGQAGVGELFF. The CDR3 nucleotides read TGTGCTAGTGGCCTGGGACAGGCTGGTGTCGGGGAGCTGTTTTTT.

This clonotype showed up many times. The rearrangement links TRBV15 to TRBJ2-7; D unresolved. Trimming shortened V by 0 bases and J by 7 bases, and 4 bases separated the two germline ends. This CDR3 spans 11 amino acids. The germline V gene encodes CDR1 LNHNV and CDR2 YYDKDF (reference sequence). CDR3 protein: CATSREGEQYF. The CDR3 DNA reads TGTGCCACCAGCAGAGAGGGGGAGCAGTACTTC.

Ten or more counts support this clonotype. The gene calls are TRBV13 and TRBJ2-1, with 11 bases lining up with TRBD2. J gave up 4 bases and V 1 base, and 6 bases lay outside the gene matches. In germline, CDR1 is PRHDT, CDR2 FYEKMQ (reference sequence). The CDR3 contains 17 residues. CDR3 residues: CASSLASSGRMYNEQFF. The CDR3 DNA reads as TGTGCCAGCAGCTTAGCGTCTAGCGGGAGGATGTACAATGAGCAGTTCTTC.

Many counts were recorded for this clonotype. The J gene is TRBJ2-7, the V gene TRBV7-8; D gene ambiguous. The CDR3 runs to 14 residues. V lost 5 bases to trimming and J lost 7 bases, with 18 bases between them. Per the germline V gene, CDR1 is SGHVS and CDR2 is FQNEAQ. In nucleotides, the CDR3 is TGTGCCAGCAGCCCCTCGGGTATCGCTGATGAGCAGTACTTC. Translation gives CASSPSGIADEQYF.

In its sample, this clonotype was seen many times. This chain joins TRBV18 and TRBJ2-5, with D possibly being TRBD1 (6 bases). V was shortened by 3 bases and J by 4 bases, with 12 bases between the two germline ends. This CDR3 is 14 amino acids long. In germline, CDR1 is KGHSH, CDR2 LQKENI. The CDR3 is CASSPGIRGETQYF. CDR3 in DNA: TGTGCCAGCTCACCGGGCATCAGGGGAGAGACCCAGTACTTC.

The chain combines TRBV6-2 or TRBV6-3 with TRBJ2-3; tentative D call: TRBD2 (6 bases). The germline gives CDR1 MNHEY, CDR2 SVGEGT. The V end was cut by 4 bases, the J end by 0 bases, with 8 bases between. The CDR3 length is 14 residues. DNA of the CDR3: TGTGCCAGCAGTTGGGACTCCAGCACAGATACGCAGTATTTT. Translating it yields CASSWDSSTDTQYF.

This clonotype was found a few times. A much bigger clone sits one base away, suggesting this may be a read error. The CDR3 ends on some other residue instead of the conserved phenylalanine or tryptophan, so this is likely a read error. The gene calls are TRBV7-3 and TRBJ2-1; weak D call: TRBD2 (6 bases). V lost 6 bases, J lost 4 bases, and 13 bases lay in between. The germline V gene encodes CDR1 SGHTA and CDR2 FQGTGA. The CDR3 contains 14 residues. The DNA for the CDR3 is TGTGCCAGCAGTCCGGAAGGGAGGTACAATGAGCAGTTCTCC. Translated, it gives CASSPEGRYNEQFS.

This clonotype showed up many times. This chain links TRBV9 with TRBJ2-3; perhaps TRBD2 as D (6 bases). This CDR3 spans 15 amino acids. Per the germline V gene, CDR1 is SGDLS and CDR2 is YYNGEE. Trimming took 2 bases from V and 2 from J, leaving 12 bases between them. The CDR3 is CASSVEGLPTDTQYF. The DNA of the CDR3 is TGTGCCAGCAGCGTCGAGGGACTTCCCACAGATACGCAGTATTTT.

J is TRBJ1-1 and V is TRBV29-1; 7 bases map to TRBD1. Trimming at V came to 6 bases and at J to 5 bases, leaving 15 bases not matched to a gene. From germline, CDR1 is SQVTM and CDR2 ANQGSEA. This CDR3 contains 15 residues. As DNA, the CDR3 is TGCAGCGTGGGAGGTCAGGGGGGTGTATTTACTGAAGCTTTCTTT. Translating it yields CSVGGQGGVFTEAFF.

This clonotype was seen ten or more times. This chain connects TRBV6-2 or TRBV6-3 to TRBJ1-1, with TRBD1 matching 8 bases. V gave up 6 bases and J gave up 1 base; unmatched junction bases: 10. Per germline, CDR1 MNHEY and CDR2 SVGEGT. CDR3 length: 16 residues. The CDR3 bases are TGTGCCAGCAGCCCTACGTGGACAGGGTGGAACACTGAAGCTTTCTTT. Translated: CASSPTWTGWNTEAFF.

This chain links TRBV9 with TRBJ2-7, with D unresolved. Germline CDR1 SGDLS, CDR2 YYNGEE. Trimming shortened V by 0 bases and J by 0 bases, and 10 bases separated the two germline ends. The CDR3 extends over 15 amino acids. The CDR3 protein is CASSVGPEDSYEQYF. CDR3 sequence (DNA): TGTGCCAGCAGCGTAGGCCCAGAGGACTCCTACGAGCAGTACTTC. The whole variable domain, filled in from reference TRBV9 and TRBJ2-7, reads DSGVTQTPKHLITATGQRVTLRCSPRSGDLSVYWYQQSLDQGLQFLIQYYNGEERAKGNILERFSAQQFPDLHSELNLSSLELGDSALYFCASSVGPEDSYEQYFGPGTRLTVT.

This clonotype was detected ten times or more. The genes are TRBV12-3 or TRBV12-4 and TRBJ2-1; TRBD2 might be the D (6 bases). CDR3 length: 14 residues. Trimming took 7 bases from V and 6 from J, leaving 16 bases between them. The CDR3 DNA reads as TGTGCCAGCACCCGAACCCGGACTACCAATGAGCAGTTCTTC. Protein: CASTRTRTTNEQFF.

The CDR3 bases are TGTGCCAGCAGCTGGACTACTAGCACAGATACGCAGTATTTT. It encodes CASSWTTSTDTQYF. The J gene is TRBJ2-3, the V gene TRBV9; D possibly corresponds to TRBD2 (6 bases). Trimming took off 4 bases at V and 0 bases at J, with 9 bases between the two ends. The CDR3 has 14 residues. The V gene's germline CDR1 is SGDLS and CDR2 YYNGEE.

This clonotype was seen repeatedly, ten times or more. The rearrangement uses TRBV20-1 and TRBJ2-2; maybe TRBD2 (5 bases). Germline V gene data show CDR1 as DFQATT and CDR2 as SNEGSKA (reference sequence). V dropped 6 bases and J dropped 3 bases, with 14 bases sitting between them. This CDR3 is built from 14 residues. CDR3 in amino acids: CSASRGSYTGELFF. The CDR3 nucleotides read TGCAGTGCCAGCAGAGGGTCCTACACCGGGGAGCTGTTTTTT.

In this sample, this clonotype turned up many times. V is TRBV2 and J is TRBJ1-4, with 10 bases aligning to TRBD1. Germline-derived CDR1 and CDR2 are SNHLY and FYNNEI. J gave up 8 bases and V 0 bases, and 9 bases lay outside the gene matches. This CDR3 comprises 17 residues. CDR3: CASSEALLDRGVEKLFF. For the CDR3, the DNA is TGTGCCAGCAGTGAAGCGCTTCTGGACAGGGGGGTCGAAAAACTGTTTTTT.

In its sample, this clonotype was seen many times. The chain recombines TRBV20-1 with TRBJ1-1; D possibly corresponds to TRBD1 (5 bases). This CDR3 is built from 13 residues. Per germline, CDR1 DFQATT and CDR2 SNEGSKA (reference sequence). V lost 6 bases to trimming and J lost 0 bases, with 11 bases between them. The CDR3: CSAVDILNTEAFF. The CDR3 DNA reads TGCAGTGCGGTGGACATCTTGAACACTGAAGCTTTCTTT.

This clonotype was counted between two and nine times. The chain couples TRBV6-2 or TRBV6-3 to TRBJ2-1; possible D gene TRBD2, 5 bases. The CDR3 has 12 amino acids. In germline, CDR1 is MNHEY, CDR2 SVGEGT. V was shortened by 7 bases and J by 5 bases, with 9 bases between the two germline ends. The CDR3, as DNA: TGTGCCAGCAAGACTACTAACAATGAGCAGTTCTTC. Protein product: CASKTTNNEQFF.

This clonotype was seen at least ten times. The J gene is TRBJ2-3, the V gene TRBV6-5, with D possibly matching TRBD1 (6 bases). V was cut by 1 base and J by 4 bases, with 15 bases left in between. Germline CDR1 is MNHEY and CDR2 is SVGAGI. The length of the CDR3 is 16 residues. In DNA, the CDR3 is TGTGCCAGCAGTTACTTTCGGGACACTTCCCCAGATACGCAGTATTTT. Translation gives CASSYFRDTSPDTQYF.

This clonotype appeared many times. The genes are TRBV18 and TRBJ2-5, with D perhaps being TRBD1 or TRBD2 (6 bases each). The CDR3 totals 16 residues. The V end was cut by 0 bases, the J end by 1 base, with 12 bases between. The germline gives CDR1 KGHSH, CDR2 LQKENI. CDR3 protein: CASSPPSQGGQETQYF. CDR3 in DNA: TGTGCCAGCTCACCACCTTCACAGGGAGGCCAAGAGACCCAGTACTTC.

Worth noting for this clonotype: Given a much more abundant clone one base away, this may be a read error. The CDR3 nucleotides read TGTGCCAGCACTACCTCGAGACAGGGGGCCAATGAGCAGTTCTTC. This gives the protein CASTTSRQGANEQFF. This sequence joins TRBV28 and TRBJ2-1; 10 nucleotides align to TRBD1. V gave up 7 bases and J gave up 6 bases; unmatched junction bases: 9. The CDR3 spans 15 residues. Germline loops: CDR1 MDHEN, CDR2 SYDVKM.

In its sample, this clonotype was seen many times. The chain recombines TRBV19 with TRBJ2-3, with D possibly TRBD1 on 5 matching bases. Trimming shortened V by 5 bases and J by 0 bases, and 12 bases separated the two germline ends. The CDR3 covers 15 residues. Germline CDR1 LNHDA, CDR2 SQIVND (reference sequence). The CDR3 sequence: CASSSDTYSTDTQYF. As DNA, the CDR3 is TGTGCCAGTAGTTCGGACACTTATAGCACAGATACGCAGTATTTT. The full variable domain, completed using reference TRBV19 and TRBJ2-3, is DGGITQSPKYLFRKEGQNVTLSCEQNLNHDAMYWYRQDPGQGLRLIYYSQIVNDFQKGDIAEGYSVSREKKESFPLTVTSAQKNPTAFYLCASSSDTYSTDTQYFGPGTRLTVL.

This clonotype was picked up many times. The chain carries TRBV20-1 and TRBJ2-7; D is undetermined. Germline CDR1 reads DFQATT; CDR2 reads SNEGSKA (reference sequence). Trimming pared 0 bases from V and 0 bases from J, leaving 15 bases between. This CDR3 is 16 amino acids long. The CDR3, as DNA: TGCAGTGCTAGAGATCTTAGGCGGATGAGCTCCTACGAGCAGTACTTC. Its translation: CSARDLRRMSSYEQYF.

This clonotype occurred many times. The chain carries TRBV4-3 and TRBJ1-2; unclear D gene. The length of the CDR3 is 15 residues. Deletions cut 0 bases from V and 2 bases from J, with 10 bases between. CDR1 and CDR2 from the germline V gene are LGHNA and YSLEER. The CDR3 DNA sequence: TGCGCCAGCAGCCAAGATCCAGTGATGAACTATGGCTACACCTTC. This codes for CASSQDPVMNYGYTF.

This clonotype was counted many times. V is TRBV9 and J is TRBJ2-7, with 8 positions matching TRBD2. The trim removed 0 bases at V and 1 base at J, leaving 3 bases unmatched. CDR1 and CDR2 from the germline V gene are SGDLS and YYNGEE. This CDR3 has 15 residues. CDR3 sequence reads: CASSVGVAGSYEQYF. CDR3 DNA: TGTGCCAGCAGCGTAGGGGTAGCGGGGTCCTACGAGCAGTACTTC.

As regards this clonotype: This may be a read error: a much more frequent sequence differs by one nucleotide. The chain links TRBV6-1 to TRBJ2-1; a weak D match, TRBD2 (6 bases). The germline V gene encodes CDR1 MNHNS and CDR2 SASEGT. The CDR3 is 16 amino acids. CDR3: CASSLSFEGTYNERFF. The CDR3 DNA reads TGTGCCAGCAGTCTCTCATTTGAGGGGACTTACAATGAGCGGTTCTTC.